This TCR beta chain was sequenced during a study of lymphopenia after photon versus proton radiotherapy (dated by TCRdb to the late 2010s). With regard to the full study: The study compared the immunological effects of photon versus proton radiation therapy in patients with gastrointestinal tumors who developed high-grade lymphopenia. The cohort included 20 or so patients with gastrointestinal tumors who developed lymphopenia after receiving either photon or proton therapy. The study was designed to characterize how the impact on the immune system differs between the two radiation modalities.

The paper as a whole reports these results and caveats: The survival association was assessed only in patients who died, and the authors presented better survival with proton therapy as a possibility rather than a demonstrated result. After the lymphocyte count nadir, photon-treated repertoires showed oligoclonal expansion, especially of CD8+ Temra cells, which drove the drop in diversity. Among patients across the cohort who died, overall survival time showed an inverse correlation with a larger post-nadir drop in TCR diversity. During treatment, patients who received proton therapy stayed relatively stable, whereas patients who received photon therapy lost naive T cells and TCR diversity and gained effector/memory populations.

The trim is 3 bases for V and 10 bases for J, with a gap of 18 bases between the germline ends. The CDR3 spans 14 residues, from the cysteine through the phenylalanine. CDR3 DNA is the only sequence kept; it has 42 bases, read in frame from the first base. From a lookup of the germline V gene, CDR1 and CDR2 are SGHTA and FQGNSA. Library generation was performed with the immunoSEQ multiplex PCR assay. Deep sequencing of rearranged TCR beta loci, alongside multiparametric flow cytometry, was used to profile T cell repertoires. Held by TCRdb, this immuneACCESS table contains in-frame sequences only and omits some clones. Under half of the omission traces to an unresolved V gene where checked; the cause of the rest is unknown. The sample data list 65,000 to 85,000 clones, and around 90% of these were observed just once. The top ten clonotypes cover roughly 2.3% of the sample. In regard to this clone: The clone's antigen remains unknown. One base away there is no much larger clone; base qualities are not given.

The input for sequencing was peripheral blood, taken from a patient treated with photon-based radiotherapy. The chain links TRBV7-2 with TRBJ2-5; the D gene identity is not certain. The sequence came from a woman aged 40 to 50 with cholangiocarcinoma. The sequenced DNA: TGTGCCAGCAGCTTGGATAAGACCCCCCCGTTCCAGTACTTC. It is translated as CASSLDKTPPFQYF.